This T cell receptor (beta chain) was identified in a study of PD-L1 blockade in urothelial cancer. Background on the study: Patients had received 0 to 3 prior chemotherapy regimens.

Data came from immunoSEQ multiplex PCR; TCRdb stores just in-frame clones and leaves some out. Among 30,000 to 40,000 clones listed, around four fifths were seen once. The CDR3 is 18 amino acids. The ends lost 5 bases at V and 3 bases at J; junction bases unmatched: 8. Germline V gene data show CDR1 as MDHEN and CDR2 as SYDVKM. Time point given: pretreatment peripheral blood. The sequencing here drew on PBMCs, taken around atezolizumab (anti-PD-L1) treatment. The source is a man older than 75 with urothelial cancer. The chain carries TRBV28 and TRBJ2-3; 16 bases align to TRBD2. DNA for the CDR3: TGTGCCAGCAGTACACCCGGGACTAGCGGGAGGGCGACAGATACGCAGTATTTT. Protein: CASSTPGTSGRATDTQYF.